What follows are 27 T cell receptor beta chains derived from one specimen sequenced in a study of neurological immune-mediated disorders. Via MiXCR, TCRdb re-called the 5' RACE reads, giving one row per CDR3 protein. The data hold around 94,000 distinct CDR3 sequences, with approximately 3.3% observed a single time. Input material: PBMCs. The receptors were gathered from a woman aged 18-29 years with multiple sclerosis.

Many counts were recorded for this clonotype. The chain uses TRBV6-6 and TRBJ2-7, with D hard to call. The CDR3 has 14 residues. The germline V gene encodes CDR1 MNHNY and CDR2 SVGAGI (reference sequence). V lost 7 bases, J lost 5 bases, and 18 bases lay in between. The CDR3 loop is CASTPTANNDEQYF. As DNA, the CDR3 is TGTGCCAGCACCCCGACGGCCAATAACGACGAGCAGTACTTC.

This clonotype has a count of ten or more. The V and J genes are TRBV5-1 and TRBJ2-1, with 7 bases identical to TRBD1. The V segment lost 2 bases and the J segment 4 bases; nucleotides outside the gene matches: 3. CDR1 is SGHRS and CDR2 is YFSETQ in the germline V gene. This CDR3 is 14 amino acids long. The CDR3 sequence is CASSFQGEYNEQFF. For the CDR3, the DNA is TGCGCCAGCAGCTTTCAGGGGGAGTACAATGAGCAGTTCTTC.

This clonotype showed up just a few times. The rearrangement uses TRBV10-1 and TRBJ2-1, with TRBD2 identical over 9 bases. The length of the CDR3 is 14 residues. The germline CDR1 and CDR2 sequences are WNHNN and SYGVQD (reference sequence). Germline trimming cut 6 bases from V and 4 bases from J; bases unmatched to any gene: 4. The CDR3 DNA is TGCGCCAGCAGCCCTGGACTAGCGTACAATGAGCAGTTCTTC. It translates to CASSPGLAYNEQFF.

This clonotype was observed many times. The J gene is TRBJ2-7, the V gene TRBV5-1; 7 bases fit TRBD1. V lost 4 bases to trimming and J lost 5 bases; unmatched junction nucleotides: 12. This CDR3 spans 15 amino acids. Germline values: CDR1 SGHRS, CDR2 YFSETQ. The CDR3: CASSHDPGQVNEQYF. The CDR3 coding sequence is TGCGCCAGCAGCCACGACCCAGGACAGGTAAACGAGCAGTACTTC.

This clonotype occurred many times. This sequence joins TRBV11-2 and TRBJ1-6, with D unclear. V was clipped by 3 bases and J by 2 bases, with 5 bases between them. CDR1 and CDR2 from the germline V gene are SGHAT and FQNNGV. This CDR3 has 14 residues. The CDR3 sequence is CASSFDAYNSPLHF. CDR3 nucleotide sequence: TGTGCCAGCAGCTTCGACGCCTATAATTCACCCCTCCACTTT.

This clonotype came up many times. The V call is TRBV20-1, the J call TRBJ1-1; the match to TRBD1 covers 7 bases. Germline CDR1 reads DFQATT; CDR2 reads SNEGSKA (reference sequence). The CDR3 is made up of 12 amino acids. The V gene end was trimmed by 5 bases and the J gene end by 3 bases; junction bases not matched to a gene: 3. CDR3 DNA sequence: TGCAGTGCTGAAACAGGGGACACTGAAGCTTTCTTT. The encoded protein is CSAETGDTEAFF.

Ten or more counts support this clonotype. The V call is TRBV20-1, the J call TRBJ2-5; 7 bases are a match to TRBD2. V lost 7 bases, J lost 1 base, and 9 bases stayed unmatched. The CDR3 runs 14 residues. Germline V gives CDR1 DFQATT, CDR2 SNEGSKA (reference sequence). The CDR3 coding sequence is TGCAGTGTGGTTTGGTGGGAGGGCCAAGAGACCCAGTACTTC. It is translated as CSVVWWEGQETQYF.

There are many counts of this clonotype. V and J are TRBV10-3 and TRBJ2-2; 9 positions agree with TRBD1. V gave up 6 bases and J gave up 6 bases; unmatched junction bases: 5. The germline V gene has CDR1 ENHRY and CDR2 SYGVKD. CDR3 length: 14 amino acids. The CDR3: CAISGTGLPGELFF. Here the CDR3 DNA reads TGTGCCATCAGCGGGACAGGGTTGCCCGGGGAGCTGTTTTTT.

This clonotype was recorded a few times. DNA of the CDR3: TGTGCCAGTGGGGGACTAGTTTTAAATGAGCAGTTCTTC. It codes for CASGGLVLNEQFF. The chain combines TRBV19 with TRBJ2-1, with TRBD2 identical over 8 bases. CDR1 and CDR2 from the germline V gene are LNHDA and SQIVND (reference sequence). The CDR3 spans 13 residues. The V gene end was trimmed by 8 bases and the J gene end by 7 bases; junction bases not matched to a gene: 7.

The sample holds a few counts of this clonotype. This rearrangement joins TRBV5-1 to TRBJ2-5; D gene unclear. The CDR3 sequence is 14 residues long. CDR1 is SGHRS and CDR2 is YFSETQ in the germline V gene. V shed 1 base and J shed 2 bases, with 9 bases lying between them. The CDR3 nucleotides read TGCGCCAGCAGCTTGTCAACAGCACAAGAGACCCAGTACTTC. This sequence encodes CASSLSTAQETQYF.

In its sample, this clonotype was seen many times. The chain couples TRBV20-1 to TRBJ2-5, with D possibly matching TRBD1 (5 bases). In germline, CDR1 is DFQATT, CDR2 SNEGSKA (reference sequence). V lost 5 bases and J 5 bases, leaving 6 bases between the germline ends. The CDR3 is 10 amino acids. The CDR3 sequence: CSAAGETQYF. In DNA form, the CDR3 reads TGCAGTGCTGCAGGGGAGACCCAGTACTTC.

This clonotype was counted once. A clone one base away is much larger, so this may be a read error. V is TRBV7-8 and J is TRBJ2-7; possibly TRBD1 for D (6 bases). V was trimmed by 2 bases and J by 1 base, leaving 12 bases between them. The CDR3 runs to 15 residues. Germline assignment: CDR1 SGHVS and CDR2 FQNEAQ. This chain's CDR3 is CASSLLDSVSYEQYF. The CDR3 DNA reads as TGTGCCAGCAGCTTATTGGACAGTGTGTCCTACGAGCAGTACTTC.

This clonotype was counted between two and nine times. The rearrangement uses TRBV20-1 and TRBJ2-1; D is uncertain. Deletions cut 3 bases from V and 4 bases from J, with 13 bases between. This CDR3 comprises 14 residues. The germline gives CDR1 DFQATT, CDR2 SNEGSKA (reference sequence). CDR3 sequence reads: CSARAPILYNEQFF. CDR3 DNA: TGCAGTGCTAGGGCTCCGATACTATACAATGAGCAGTTCTTC.

This clonotype was counted at least ten times. The chain combines TRBV5-1 with TRBJ2-3; D not certain. CDR1 is SGHRS, CDR2 YFSETQ, per germline. There are 15 residues in the CDR3. Trimming stripped 0 bases from V and 5 bases from J, with 13 bases between. This CDR3 is CASSLAGRVVDTQYF. The CDR3, as DNA: TGCGCCAGCAGCTTGGCCGGTCGGGTGGTAGATACGCAGTATTTT.

This clonotype was seen repeatedly, ten times or more. J is TRBJ1-1 and V is TRBV5-1; D gene ambiguous. CDR3 size: 13 residues. CDR1 and CDR2 (germline): SGHRS, YFSETQ. V gave up 0 bases and J gave up 7 bases, with 10 bases separating them. The CDR3 nucleotides read TGCGCCAGCAGCTTGGTCTTCCCTTATGAAGCTTTCTTT. This gives the protein CASSLVFPYEAFF. Together with reference TRBV5-1 and TRBJ1-1, the CDR3 gives the full variable domain: KAGVTQTPRYLIKTRGQQVTLSCSPISGHRSVSWYQQTPGQGLQFLFEYFSETQRNKGNFPGRFSGRQFSNSRSEMNVSTLELGDSALYLCASSLVFPYEAFFGQGTRLTVV.

This clonotype was observed at least ten times. The V call is TRBV7-9, the J call TRBJ1-1; 8 bases are shared with TRBD1. Germline V gene data show CDR1 as SEHNR and CDR2 as FQNEAQ (reference sequence). Germline trimming cut 7 bases from V and 3 bases from J; bases unmatched to any gene: 4. The CDR3 covers 13 residues. The CDR3: CASIPGGDTEAFF. CDR3 coding DNA: TGTGCCAGCATCCCAGGGGGCGACACTGAAGCTTTCTTT.

The sample holds many counts of this clonotype. This sequence joins TRBV18 and TRBJ2-7, with TRBD1 matching over 10 bases. Germline values: CDR1 KGHSH, CDR2 LQKENI. V lost 3 bases and J lost 1; bases outside the gene matches: 3. The CDR3 extends over 15 amino acids. The CDR3 DNA reads as TGTGCCAGCTCACCCGGGACAGGGGAGTCCTACGAGCAGTACTTC. Residues: CASSPGTGESYEQYF.

This clonotype was seen repeatedly, ten times or more. This chain links TRBV12-3 or TRBV12-4 with TRBJ1-3, with D maybe TRBD1 (5 bases). V was clipped by 2 bases and J by 1 base, with 6 bases between them. This CDR3 region has 14 residues. The CDR3 protein is CASSLRGSGNTIYF. DNA for the CDR3: TGTGCCAGCAGTTTAAGGGGTTCTGGAAACACCATATATTTT.

The chain carries TRBV29-1 and TRBJ1-1, with D possibly TRBD1 on 5 matching bases. CDR1 is SQVTM, CDR2 ANQGSEA, per germline. The CDR3 covers 13 residues. Trimming took off 4 bases at V and 2 bases at J, with 11 bases between the two ends. DNA for the CDR3: TGCAGCGTTGTCGACAGCTTTAACACTGAAGCTTTCTTT. Amino acid sequence: CSVVDSFNTEAFF. Full variable domain (rest looked up from reference TRBV29-1 and TRBJ1-1): SAVISQKPSRDICQRGTSLTIQCQVDSQVTMMFWYRQQPGQSLTLIATANQGSEATYESGFVIDKFPISRPNLTFSTLTVSNMSPEDSSIYLCSVVDSFNTEAFFGQGTRLTVV.

This clonotype was seen ten or more times. V and J are TRBV29-1 and TRBJ2-1; D remains ambiguous. There are 13 residues in the CDR3. Looked up from germline, CDR1 is SQVTM and CDR2 is ANQGSEA. The germline V and J ends were trimmed by 4 bases and 4 bases, with 11 bases remaining between them. In DNA form, the CDR3 reads TGCAGCGTTGCGGTCCAGGTGTACAATGAGCAGTTCTTC. Amino acids: CSVAVQVYNEQFF.

This clonotype came up many times. The chain uses TRBV9 and TRBJ2-1; TRBD1 might be the D (6 bases). The CDR3 loop spans 15 amino acids. From germline, CDR1 is SGDLS and CDR2 YYNGEE. V dropped 4 bases and J dropped 0 bases, with 11 bases sitting between them. CDR3 in DNA: TGTGCCAGCAGCCCAGAGGGGGTCTCCTACAATGAGCAGTTCTTC. This encodes CASSPEGVSYNEQFF.

This clonotype was seen a few times. This rearrangement joins TRBV12-3 or TRBV12-4 to TRBJ2-5, with 8 bases aligning to TRBD2. Trimming removed 6 bases from V and 5 bases from J; junction bases left unmatched: 11. CDR3 length: 15 amino acids. In nucleotides, the CDR3 is TGTGCCAGCAGACCTTGGAGCGGGAGCGGGGAGACCCAGTACTTC. Translating gives CASRPWSGSGETQYF.

This clonotype was seen repeatedly, ten times or more. The J gene is TRBJ1-1, the V gene TRBV6-5, with 7 bases fitting TRBD1. CDR1 and CDR2 (germline): MNHEY, SVGAGI. The CDR3 spans 14 residues. J lost 0 bases, V lost 5 bases, and 3 bases had no gene match. This CDR3 reads CASSHTGVNTEAFF. The DNA of the CDR3 is TGTGCCAGCAGTCATACAGGGGTGAACACTGAAGCTTTCTTT.

This clonotype was picked up many times. The chain links TRBV2 to TRBJ2-2; D gene uncertain. Germline V CDR1 and CDR2: SNHLY, FYNNEI. V was trimmed by 6 bases and J by 3 bases, leaving 8 bases between them. The CDR3 is 13 residues long. CDR3 residues: CASSGPDTGELFF. The CDR3 nucleotides read TGTGCCAGCAGCGGACCCGACACCGGGGAGCTGTTTTTT.

This clonotype was detected only a few times. A read error is possible here, since a much larger clone lies one base away. The gene calls are TRBV10-3 and TRBJ1-5, with unresolved D. V lost 6 bases to trimming and J lost 5 bases, with 11 bases between them. The CDR3 sequence is 13 residues long. The germline CDR1 and CDR2 sequences are ENHRY and SYGVKD. In DNA form, the CDR3 reads TGTGCCATCAGAGGAAAGCCCCATCAGCCCCAGCATTTT. It yields the protein CAIRGKPHQPQHF.

This clonotype was seen repeatedly, ten times or more. The V and J genes are TRBV28 and TRBJ1-5; tentatively, D is TRBD1 (5 bases). This CDR3 has 14 residues. The V gene lost 2 bases and the J gene lost 7 bases, with 12 bases spanning the gap. The V gene's germline CDR1 is MDHEN and CDR2 SYDVKM. CDR3 region: CASSLMGDAQPQHF. The CDR3 bases are TGTGCCAGCAGTTTAATGGGGGATGCGCAGCCCCAGCATTTT. The full variable domain, in which reference TRBV28 and TRBJ1-5 provide the parts outside the CDR3, is DVKVTQSSRYLVKRTGEKVFLECVQDMDHENMFWYRQDPGLGLRLIYFSYDVKMKEKGDIPEGYSVSREKKERFSLILESASTNQTSMYLCASSLMGDAQPQHFGDGTRLSIL.

This clonotype was detected ten times or more. The chain carries TRBV29-1 and TRBJ2-7, with D uncertain. CDR1 SQVTM and CDR2 ANQGSEA come from the germline V gene. Trimming took off 8 bases at V and 5 bases at J, with 10 bases between the two ends. This CDR3 region has 10 residues. The CDR3 region is CSPGWNEQYF. CDR3 coding DNA: TGCAGCCCGGGTTGGAACGAGCAGTACTTC.